Each of the 6 T cell receptor beta chains below was sequenced from the same sample in a study of technical replicates of blood from a handful of donors. Produced via immunoSEQ multiplex PCR; TCRdb's table is partial and in-frame only. The data contain about 81,000 clones, about nine tenths of them singletons. The sequencing input was T cells isolated from PBMCs. These receptors were obtained from a human donor in good health.

This clone appeared a few times. The chain is built from TRBV27 and TRBJ2-7; 8 nucleotides agree with TRBD1. This CDR3 comprises 13 residues. The V and J ends lost 6 bases and 4 bases, in that order; junction bases with no gene match: 5. Germline V gives CDR1 MNHEY, CDR2 SMNVEV (reference sequence). CDR3 sequence: CASRLQGEYEQYF. The CDR3 DNA is TGTGCCAGCAGACTACAGGGGGAATACGAGCAGTACTTC.

The rearrangement joins TRBV7-9 to TRBJ2-7, with D possibly being TRBD2 (5 bases). The V and J ends lost 6 bases and 1 base respectively, with 19 bases between them. Per the germline V gene, CDR1 is SEHNR and CDR2 is FQNEAQ (reference sequence). The CDR3 is made up of 16 amino acids. The CDR3 coding sequence is TGTGCCAGCAGTATTTCGTGGGGAGAAAGTTCCTACGAGCAGTACTTC. The encoded protein is CASSISWGESSYEQYF.

The V and J genes are TRBV27 and TRBJ1-1, with a weak D call TRBD1 (6 bases). Germline V gene lookup returns CDR1 MNHEY and CDR2 SMNVEV (reference sequence). The CDR3 runs to 12 residues. V gave up 3 bases and J gave up 14 bases, with 16 bases separating them. DNA for the CDR3: TGTGCCAGCAGTTTTGGGACACGGATTGAGTTCTTT. This gives the protein CASSFGTRIEFF.

This rearrangement joins TRBV9 to TRBJ2-1, with 11 bases lining up with TRBD2. V gave up 4 bases and J gave up 0 bases; unmatched junction bases: 0. The CDR3 totals 15 residues. Germline CDR1 is SGDLS and CDR2 is YYNGEE. CDR3 in amino acids: CASSTSGSSYNEQFF. The CDR3 nucleotides are TGTGCCAGCAGCACTAGCGGGAGCTCCTACAATGAGCAGTTCTTC.

The rearrangement links TRBV9 to TRBJ2-5; D might be TRBD1 (6 bases). V dropped 0 bases and J dropped 5 bases, with 14 bases sitting between them. Germline CDR1 SGDLS, CDR2 YYNGEE. The CDR3 is 15 amino acids. CDR3 bases: TGTGCCAGCAGCGTAGAAGACAGGCTCACGGAGACCCAGTACTTC. The encoded protein is CASSVEDRLTETQYF.

This clone was detected once. This chain uses TRBV7-9 with TRBJ1-4, with TRBD1 as a possible D gene (5 bases). V lost 7 bases, J lost 5 bases, and 17 bases lay in between. Per germline, CDR1 SEHNR and CDR2 FQNEAQ (reference sequence). The CDR3 length is 15 residues. CDR3 in amino acids: CASNPAGGANEKLFF. The CDR3 DNA sequence: TGTGCCAGCAACCCCGCGGGAGGGGCGAATGAAAAACTGTTTTTT.